These T cell receptor beta chains were read from a single sample in a study of breast tumors, draining lymph nodes, adjacent tissues. TCRdb itself ran the multiplex PCR reads through MiXCR, one entry per CDR3 protein. Of 150,000 to 200,000 distinct CDR3 sequences listed, roughly a third are singletons. The sequencing sample was made of axillary lymph node tissue. Every receptor here comes from a female donor with breast cancer. Some clones in this sample may be carry-over from other donors' samples. The CDR3 runs from the conserved cysteine through the conserved F or W. A D gene is named only where the DNA matches it firmly. Rows give clone size only sometimes, using once, few, many, or a class for an expanded clone.

>.|.|TRBV6-5|TRBJ1-1
TGTGCCAGCAGTTCCAAGACAGGTAGCACTGAAGCTTTCTTT
CASSSKTGSTEAFF
>TRBD2|few|TRBV6-1|TRBJ2-1
TGTGCCAGCAGTGTCGGGGGGGTTGACTACAATGAGCAGTTCTTC
CASSVGGVDYNEQFF
>.|many|TRBV19|TRBJ1-5
TGTGCCAGTAGTTGGGGACTCCCCGGCCGGAGCAATCAGCCCCAGCATTTT
CASSWGLPGRSNQPQHF
>.|.|TRBV11-2|TRBJ1-1
TGTGCCAGCAGCCTGGTTAAGGCATCGACTTTCTTT
CASSLVKASTFF
>.|.|TRBV9|TRBJ2-5
TGTGCCAGCAGCGTACTCCCAAACCGGGACACACAAGAGACCCAGTACTTC
CASSVLPNRDTQETQYF
>TRBD1|many|TRBV7-8|TRBJ1-2
TGTGCCAGCAGTCGCGCGATGGGACAGTCAGGTCGCTACACCTTC
CASSRAMGQSGRYTF
>TRBD1|.|TRBV3-1|TRBJ2-6
TGTGCCAGCAGCCAAGGGGGAAGGGGGCTTGTCTCTGGGGCCAACGTCCTGACTTTC
CASSQGGRGLVSGANVLTF
>.|.|TRBV6-6|TRBJ2-1
TGTGCCAGCAGGCGGGGCTATCACAATGAGCAGTTCTTC
CASRRGYHNEQFF
>.|few|TRBV19|TRBJ1-1
TGTGCCAGTCGCCTAACAGCCCTGAATGAAGCTTTCTTT
CASRLTALNEAFF
>TRBD1|many|TRBV11-3|TRBJ2-1
TGTGCCAGCAGTCTCACAGGGGTCTCTAGCCATGAGCAGTTCTTC
CASSLTGVSSHEQFF
>.|.|TRBV2|TRBJ1-3
TGTGCCAGCAGTGCGGGAGGGGAGACTGGAAACACCATATATTTT
CASSAGGETGNTIYF
>.|many|TRBV11-3|TRBJ2-5
TGTGCCAGCAGCCAAGGCGGCGGGACCACCAGGGAGACCCAGTACTTC
CASSQGGGTTRETQYF
>TRBD1|few|TRBV28|TRBJ2-7
TGTGCCAGCAGTCCGGGACAGATAAACTCCTACGAGCAGTACTTC
CASSPGQINSYEQYF
>TRBD1|many|TRBV5-8|TRBJ2-5
TGTGCCAGCAGCTTGGTCTCCAGGACAGGAATAGAGACCCAGTACTTC
CASSLVSRTGIETQYF
>TRBD1|few|TRBV28|TRBJ2-7
TGTGCCAGCAGCCCAACAGGGGGCGCCTACGAGCAGTACTTC
CASSPTGGAYEQYF
>.|.|TRBV6-5|TRBJ2-1
TGTGCCAGCTGTCCCCCCCGGGACTCCGCCTCCTACAATGAGCAGTTCTTC
CASCPPRDSASYNEQFF
>.|.|TRBV7-6|TRBJ2-1
TGTGCCAGCAGCTTGGAAAAGGGGGGGAATGAGCAGTTCTTC
CASSLEKGGNEQFF
>.|many|TRBV7-9|TRBJ2-5
TGTGCCATCGGGGGTCAAGAGACCCAGTACTTC
CAIGGQETQYF
>TRBD2|many|TRBV6-4|TRBJ2-5
TGTGCCAGCAGTGAACGCGCGGGGAGGGGAGAGACCCAGTACTTC
CASSERAGRGETQYF
>.|.|TRBV9|TRBJ1-3
TGTGCGAGCTTGGACTCTGGAAACACCATATATTTT
CASLDSGNTIYF
>.|.|TRBV7-9|TRBJ1-1
TGTGCCAGCAGATCGACAGGTCTGAACACTGAAGCTTTCTTT
CASRSTGLNTEAFF
>.|.|TRBV29-1|TRBJ2-6
TGCAGCGTTGAAGCCCCCAACCGGGTTAGCTCTGGGGCCAACGTCCTGACTTTC
CSVEAPNRVSSGANVLTF
>TRBD1|many|TRBV6-4|TRBJ1-2
TGTGCCAGCAGTGAGGCGCCAGGGGGGAACTATGGCTACACCTTC
CASSEAPGGNYGYTF
>TRBD1|once|TRBV15|TRBJ1-4
TGTGCCACCAGCGAACAGACAGGGGGTAGAGAAAAACTGTTTTTT
CATSEQTGGREKLFF
>.|.|TRBV10-1|TRBJ1-1
TGCGCCAGCAGTGGTGGTAGGTCCACTGAAGCTTTCTTT
CASSGGRSTEAFF
>TRBD1|.|TRBV12-3/TRBV12-4|TRBJ1-4
TGTGCCAGCAGTTCTTCCCCCTGGACAGGAACATTCTCTGGAAAACTGTTTTTT
CASSSSPWTGTFSGKLFF
>TRBD1|.|TRBV20-1|TRBJ1-6
TGCAGTGCTAACCCCGGGACAGGGGATTCACCCCTCCACTTT
CSANPGTGDSPLHF
>TRBD2|few|TRBV20-1|TRBJ2-5
TGCAGTGCTTTAGCGGGGGGATCCCAAGCGACCCAGTACTTC
CSALAGGSQATQYF
>.|many|TRBV24-1|TRBJ1-2
TGTGCCACCAGTGACGCCTATGGCTACACCTTC
CATSDAYGYTF
>TRBD2|many|TRBV14|TRBJ2-7
TGTGCCAGCAGCCAGGGTCTACCGGGACTAGCGATCTACGAGCAGTACTTC
CASSQGLPGLAIYEQYF
>TRBD1|many|TRBV9|TRBJ1-3
TGTGCCAGCAGCGTAGCAGGGGGCGCAGGAAACACCATATATTTT
CASSVAGGAGNTIYF
>.|.|TRBV7-9|TRBJ2-2
TGTGCCAGCAGCTTAGGTTGGGGGAGAAGTACCGGGGAGCTGTTTTTT
CASSLGWGRSTGELFF
>.|many|TRBV5-1|TRBJ1-6
TGCGCCAGCAGCTCATCTGGGGGCTGGGGGGATTCACCCCTCCACTTT
CASSSSGGWGDSPLHF
>.|.|TRBV2|TRBJ2-2
TGTGCCAGCAGACGGGGGCAGGGCAGAGGCGGCTACACCGGGGAGCTGTTTTTT
CASRRGQGRGGYTGELFF
>TRBD2|few|TRBV6-4|TRBJ2-3
TGTGCCAGCAGTCACTCGACGCCTAGCGGGGGGGCCAAAGATACGCAGTATTTT
CASSHSTPSGGAKDTQYF
>.|.|TRBV7-9|TRBJ2-3
.
CASSLAYGNIYEQYFGPGTDTQYF
>.|many|TRBV4-1|TRBJ1-3
TGCGCCAGCAGCCGGAAGCTCGCACACTCTGGAAACACCATATATTTT
CASSRKLAHSGNTIYF
>.|.|TRBV18|TRBJ2-1
TGTGCCAGCTCACCACGGGCAGGCCTATCCTACAGTGAGCAGTTCTTC
CASSPRAGLSYSEQFF
>TRBD2|.|TRBV20-1|TRBJ2-5
TGCAGTGCTAGACGCGGGAGCCAGCCCCAGTACTTC
CSARRGSQPQYF
>TRBD1|many|TRBV12-5|TRBJ1-5
TGTGCTAGTGGTTTGGTAAGGGGACAGGGTACTCAGCCCCAGCATTTT
CASGLVRGQGTQPQHF
>.|many|TRBV12-3/TRBV12-4|TRBJ1-2
TGTGCCAGCAGTTCTAGGGCCGGGACCTATGGCTACACCTTC
CASSSRAGTYGYTF
>TRBD2|.|TRBV6-6|TRBJ2-3
TGTGCCAGCAGTTCGACTAGCGGGGTGACAGATACGCAGTATTTT
CASSSTSGVTDTQYF
>TRBD2|many|TRBV5-8|TRBJ2-7
TGTGCCAGCAGCCCGCTAGCGGGAGTTCTATACGAGCAGTACTTC
CASSPLAGVLYEQYF
>TRBD2|.|TRBV27|TRBJ2-7
TGTGCCAGCAGTCACACTAGCGTTTCCTACGAGCAGTACTTC
CASSHTSVSYEQYF
>.|many|TRBV7-6|TRBJ2-5
TGTGCCAGCAGCCCTGGTATCCTTAGCGGACAAGAGACCCAGTACTTC
CASSPGILSGQETQYF
>.|.|TRBV20-1|TRBJ1-5
TGCAGTGCTTTCAAGGCAGGGAACGATGAGCCCCAGCATTTT
CSAFKAGNDEPQHF
>.|few|TRBV7-2|TRBJ2-4
TGTGCCAGCAGCCCAGGCGAACAGACCAAAAACATTCAGTACTTC
CASSPGEQTKNIQYF
>TRBD2|.|TRBV20-1|TRBJ2-2
TGCAGTGCTAAGGGGGCGTCGGCTAGCGGGAGAGGTCTTAGCACCGGGGAGCTGTTTTTT
CSAKGASASGRGLSTGELFF
>.|many|TRBV2|TRBJ2-2
TGTGCCAGCAGTGAAGAGGTTTCCGGGGAGCTGTTTTTT
CASSEEVSGELFF
>TRBD2|many|TRBV10-2|TRBJ2-3
TGCGCCAGCAGATCGGGACTAGCGGGGGGGAAAGCAGATACGCAGTATTTT
CASRSGLAGGKADTQYF
>.|.|TRBV5-1|TRBJ1-1
TGCGCCAGCAGCTACGACAGAAGGAACACTGAAGCTTTCTTT
CASSYDRRNTEAFF
>TRBD2|.|TRBV11-2|TRBJ2-5
TGTGCCAGCAGCTTGGGACTAGCGGCCGTGGGGGAGACCCAGTACTTC
CASSLGLAAVGETQYF
>.|many|TRBV20-1|TRBJ1-6
TGCAGTGCTAGAGATCGGACCCTAGTGGGGAATTCACCCCTCCACTTT
CSARDRTLVGNSPLHF
>.|.|TRBV10-3|TRBJ1-4
TGTGCCATCAGTGAGATTGAGTTACGGCAAAAACTGTTTTTT
CAISEIELRQKLFF
>.|few|TRBV7-6|TRBJ1-1
TGTGCCAGCAGCTTATCGGTGAACACTGAAGCTTTCTTT
CASSLSVNTEAFF